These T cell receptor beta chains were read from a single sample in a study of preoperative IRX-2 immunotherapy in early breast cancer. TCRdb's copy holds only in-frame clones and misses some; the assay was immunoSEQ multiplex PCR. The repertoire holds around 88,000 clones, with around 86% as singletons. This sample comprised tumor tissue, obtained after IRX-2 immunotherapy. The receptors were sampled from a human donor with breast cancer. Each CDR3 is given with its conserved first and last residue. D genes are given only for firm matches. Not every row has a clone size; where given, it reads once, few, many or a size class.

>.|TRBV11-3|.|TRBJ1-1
TGTGCCAGCAGCTTGCGATCGGAGATTGGCACTGAAGCTTTCTTT
CASSLRSEIGTEAFF
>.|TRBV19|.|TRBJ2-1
TGTGCCAGTAGTGCCAAGGGTTCCCTCTCCAATGAGCAGTTCTTC
CASSAKGSLSNEQFF
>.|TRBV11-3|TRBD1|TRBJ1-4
TGTGCCAGCAGAGTACAGGGGGCGGATAATGAAAAACTGTTTTTT
CASRVQGADNEKLFF
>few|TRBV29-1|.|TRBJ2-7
TGCAGCGTTCGCTCCAGACAGTCATCCTCCTACGAGCAGTACTTC
CSVRSRQSSSYEQYF
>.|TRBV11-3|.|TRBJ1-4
TGTGCCAGCAGCCGGACATCCTCAACTAATGAAAAACTGTTTTTT
CASSRTSSTNEKLFF
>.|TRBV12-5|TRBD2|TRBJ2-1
TGTGCCAGCACCCTCAGCGGGAGGGCCCTCAATGAGCAGTTCTTC
CASTLSGRALNEQFF
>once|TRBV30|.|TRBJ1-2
TGTGCCTGGAGGCCTCAATTTTGGGGGAACTATGGCTACACCTTC
CAWRPQFWGNYGYTF
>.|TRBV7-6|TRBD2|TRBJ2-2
TGTGCCAGCAGCCTCGATATGGGACTAGCCCTGAACACCGGGGAGCTGTTTTTT
CASSLDMGLALNTGELFF
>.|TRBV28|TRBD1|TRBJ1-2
TGTGCCAGCAGTTTAGCGGGACAGGGCTACTATGGCTACACCTTC
CASSLAGQGYYGYTF
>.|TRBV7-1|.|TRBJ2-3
TGTGCCAGCAGCCAAGCCGGCGCCGGGGGCGCAGATACGCAGTATTTT
CASSQAGAGGADTQYF
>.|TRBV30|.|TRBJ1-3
TGTGCCTGGAGTTGGCAGGTCGGAGACACCATATATTTT
CAWSWQVGDTIYF
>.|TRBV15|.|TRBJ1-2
TGTGCCACCAGTAGAGAGGCAGTGAACTATGGCTACACCTTC
CATSREAVNYGYTF
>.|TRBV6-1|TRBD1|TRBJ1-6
TGTGCCAGCAGTGAAGAACAGGGGACGACCCTCCACTTT
CASSEEQGTTLHF
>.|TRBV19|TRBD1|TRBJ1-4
TGTGCCAGTAAGACAGGGGATGCAACTAATGAAAAACTGTTTTTT
CASKTGDATNEKLFF
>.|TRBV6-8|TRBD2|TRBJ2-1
TGTGCCAGCACTGCGGGACTAGCGGGCCCCGAGCAGTTCTTC
CASTAGLAGPEQFF
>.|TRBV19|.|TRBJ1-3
TGTGCCAGTAGTATGACAGTTACTGGAAACACCATATATTTT
CASSMTVTGNTIYF
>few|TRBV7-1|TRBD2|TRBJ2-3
TGTGCCAGCAGCTCCACCCGGACTAGCGGGAGCACAGATACGCAGTATTTT
CASSSTRTSGSTDTQYF
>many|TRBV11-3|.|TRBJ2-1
TGTGCCAGCAGCCACGGGGCCAGGACCTACAATGAGCAGTTCTTC
CASSHGARTYNEQFF
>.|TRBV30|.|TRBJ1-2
TGTGCCTGGAGTGTGGTCGACTATGGCTACACCTTC
CAWSVVDYGYTF
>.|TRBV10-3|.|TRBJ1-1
TGTGCCATCAGTGAGGGTGTGACGGGGTCGGGGACTGAAGCTTTCTTT
CAISEGVTGSGTEAFF
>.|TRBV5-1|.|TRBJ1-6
TGCGCCAGCAGCTTGGGTTTCGTCGGGTTGGGCTCCTATAATTCACCCCTCCACTTT
CASSLGFVGLGSYNSPLHF
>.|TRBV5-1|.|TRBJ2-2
TGCGCCAGCAGCTTGGTTCCTCCAACTACCACCGGGGAGCTGTTTTTT
CASSLVPPTTTGELFF
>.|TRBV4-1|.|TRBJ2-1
TGCGCCAGCAGCCAAGCAGGGTCTCTGACCCATGAGCAGTTCTTC
CASSQAGSLTHEQFF
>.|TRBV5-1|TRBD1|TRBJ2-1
TGCGCCAGCAGCTTGGAAGGACAGGGATTTTACAATGAGCAGTTCTTC
CASSLEGQGFYNEQFF
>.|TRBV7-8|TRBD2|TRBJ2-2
TGTGCCAGCAGCTTGGTTGGCGGGAGGAACACCGGGGAGCTGTTTTTT
CASSLVGGRNTGELFF
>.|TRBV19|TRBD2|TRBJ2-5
TGTGCCAGTAGTATAGGGCTAGCGGAGATACAAGAGACCCAGTACTTC
CASSIGLAEIQETQYF